This note documents a single T cell receptor (beta chain) sequence. Antigen unknown. This could be a read error, since a much larger clone is one nucleotide away. The data were obtained in a study of shared clonotypes between healthy human individuals. Whole-study context: The composition of the donors was a couple of women and a few men aged 18 to 49.

Trimming took 6 bases from V and 3 from J, leaving 5 bases between them. Germline V CDR1 and CDR2: SNHLY, FYNNEI. CDR3 length equals 11 residues. Findings and caveats of the study: Larger richness was generally estimated for naive than memory subsets.

For every subset, genomic DNA was evenly distributed across several immunoSEQ plates. Using about 0.2 ug DNA, tens of thousands of T cell genomes, the sorted-subset replicate PCRs were run. Clones were read by immunoSEQ multiplex PCR, and TCRdb kept only the in-frame ones, dropping some. The sample includes 950,000 to 1,100,000 clones, around 78% of them seen just once. The chain carries TRBV2 and TRBJ2-5; D gene unclear. The sequence came from a man between 18 and 29 years old in good health. Some clones in this sample may be carry-over from other donors' samples. The material sequenced was memory CD4+ T cells from PBMCs. Subset of the sample: CD45RA-negative fraction. CDR3 sequence reads: CASSLKETQYF. The CDR3 nucleotides are TGTGCCAGCAGCTTGAAAGAGACCCAGTACTTC.